These 19 T cell receptor beta chains were all obtained from the same sample, sequenced in a study of T cells in Graves' hyperthyroidism and ophthalmopathy. Researchers amplified the TCR beta CDR3 regions from RNA transcripts. The HTBI primer set served for first-round RT-PCR of the TCR CDR3. TCRdb processed the multiplex PCR reads anew with MiXCR; each CDR3 protein has one entry. This table holds fewer than 700,000 distinct CDR3 sequences, roughly 15% found once. Sequenced sample: blood. Every receptor here comes from a woman between 18 and 29 years old with Graves' ophthalmopathy.

The count of this clonotype is one. The chain employs TRBV6-1 and TRBJ1-3, with D possibly matching TRBD1 (5 bases). Trimming shortened V by 5 bases and J by 0 bases, and 11 bases separated the two germline ends. The CDR3 is 15 amino acids. Germline V gene data show CDR1 as MNHNS and CDR2 as SASEGT. In DNA form, the CDR3 reads TGTGCCAGCAGTACGCAAAGGGGCTCTGGAAACACCATATATTTT. Translation: CASSTQRGSGNTIYF.

The sample holds many counts of this clonotype. The rearrangement joins TRBV7-3 to TRBJ1-4; 8 bases are a match to TRBD1. V shed 5 bases, J shed 8 bases, and the junction held 4 bases outside the gene matches. The CDR3 totals 13 residues. Germline values: CDR1 SGHTA, CDR2 FQGTGA. The DNA of the CDR3 is TGTGCCAGCAGCCCCGGGACAGGCGAAAAACTGTTTTTT. Its protein product is CASSPGTGEKLFF.

In this sample, this clonotype turned up many times. This chain links TRBV13 with TRBJ2-1, with D maybe TRBD2 (6 bases). Germline V gene data show CDR1 as PRHDT and CDR2 as FYEKMQ (reference sequence). V lost 2 bases and J 5 bases, leaving 10 bases between the germline ends. CDR3 length equals 14 residues. The CDR3 sequence: CASSLFGRDNEQFF. The CDR3 coding sequence is TGTGCCAGCAGCTTATTCGGGAGAGACAATGAGCAGTTCTTC.

This clonotype showed up many times. The genes are TRBV28 and TRBJ2-1; 9 positions agree with TRBD1. Looked up from germline, CDR1 is MDHEN and CDR2 is SYDVKM. The CDR3 loop spans 15 amino acids. V lost 5 bases to trimming and J lost 8 bases; unmatched junction nucleotides: 10. CDR3 sequence reads: CASSRNRGRLYEQFF. The CDR3 coding sequence is TGTGCCAGCAGTCGGAACAGGGGGCGTTTATATGAGCAGTTCTTC.

This clonotype was seen more than once but under ten times. The J gene is TRBJ2-7, the V gene TRBV27; maybe TRBD2 (5 bases). The germline V and J ends were trimmed by 3 bases and 2 bases, with 11 bases remaining between them. The CDR3 contains 14 residues. Looked up from germline, CDR1 is MNHEY and CDR2 is SMNVEV (reference sequence). As DNA, the CDR3 is TGTGCCAGCAGTTTTGGGGAGTCGACCTACGAGCAGTACTTC. Its protein product is CASSFGESTYEQYF.

The rearrangement links TRBV7-9 to TRBJ2-5, with D hard to call. The CDR3 loop spans 14 amino acids. CDR1 is SEHNR and CDR2 is FQNEAQ in the germline V gene (reference sequence). V dropped 5 bases and J dropped 1 base, with 11 bases sitting between them. CDR3 residues: CASSRLGSQETQYF. The CDR3 nucleotides are TGTGCCAGCAGCCGGCTCGGTTCCCAAGAGACCCAGTACTTC. The entire variable domain, with the rest obtained from reference TRBV7-9 and TRBJ2-5, is as follows: DTGVSQNPRHKITKRGQNVTFRCDPISEHNRLYWYRQTLGQGPEFLTYFQNEAQLEKSRLLSDRFSAERPKGSFSTLEIQRTEQGDSAMYLCASSRLGSQETQYFGPGTRLLVL.

V and J are TRBV9 and TRBJ1-3; D unclear. The CDR3 has 15 amino acids. V dropped 1 base and J dropped 0 bases, with 8 bases sitting between them. Germline CDR1 SGDLS, CDR2 YYNGEE. CDR3 sequence (DNA): TGTGCCAGCAGCGTAAATTCCTACTCTGGAAACACCATATATTTT. This sequence encodes CASSVNSYSGNTIYF.

There are a few counts of this clonotype. The chain uses TRBV13 and TRBJ1-5, with D hard to call. The CDR3 is made up of 12 amino acids. Trimming took off 5 bases at V and 4 bases at J, with 6 bases between the two ends. Germline V gives CDR1 PRHDT, CDR2 FYEKMQ (reference sequence). CDR3 sequence reads: CASSALNQPQHF. The CDR3 DNA sequence: TGTGCCAGCAGCGCCCTAAATCAGCCCCAGCATTTT.

As regards this clonotype: Compared with germline, one end of the junction differs, possibly owing to a read error. This chain connects TRBV7-7 to TRBJ2-1; TRBD1 matches at 7 bases. This CDR3 spans 15 amino acids. Germline values: CDR1 SSHAT, CDR2 FNYEAQ (reference sequence). CDR3 sequence reads: CASSSDRDSYNEQFF. The CDR3 region has the DNA TGTGCTAGCAGCTCAGACAGGGACTCCTACAATGAGCAGTTCTTC. The whole variable domain, remainder taken from reference TRBV7-7 and TRBJ2-1, is GAGVSQSPRYKVTKRGQDVTLRCDPISSHATLYWYQQALGQGPEFLTYFNYEAQPDKSGLPSDRFSAERPEGSISTLTIQRTEQRDSAMYRCASSSDRDSYNEQFFGPGTRLTVL.

This clonotype has more than one count but fewer than ten. The CDR3 DNA reads as TGTGCCAGCACGTCGGCAAACCGGCATGAGCAGTTCTTC. It codes for CASTSANRHEQFF. The rearrangement links TRBV5-6 to TRBJ2-1, with D unresolved. The length of the CDR3 is 13 residues. V was shortened by 6 bases and J by 8 bases, with 15 bases between the two germline ends. Germline-derived CDR1 and CDR2 are SGHDT and YYEEEE.

V gene TRBV5-1 combines with J gene TRBJ1-2; D perhaps matches TRBD1 (6 bases). The length of the CDR3 is 15 residues. Between the trimmed V and J ends, which lost 4 bases and 8 bases, there was a span of 21 bases. Germline V gives CDR1 SGHRS, CDR2 YFSETQ. The CDR3 sequence is CASSPTPPWGAGYTF. The DNA of the CDR3 is TGCGCCAGCAGCCCAACACCCCCGTGGGGGGCGGGCTACACCTTC.

This clonotype was observed at least ten times. This chain links TRBV11-2 with TRBJ2-3, with 11 nucleotides matching TRBD2. J was trimmed by 3 bases and V by 5 bases; bases with no gene match: 7. The germline CDR1 and CDR2 sequences are SGHAT and FQNNGV. This CDR3 spans 16 amino acids. DNA for the CDR3: TGTGCCAGCAGCCGGATTAGCGGGAGGGGTACAGATACGCAGTATTTT. It translates to CASSRISGRGTDTQYF.

The table lists this clonotype with many counts. The chain is built from TRBV28 and TRBJ2-7, with D maybe TRBD2 (5 bases). The length of the CDR3 is 15 residues. Germline CDR1 and CDR2: MDHEN and SYDVKM. The ends were cut back, 3 bases at V and 2 bases at J, with 14 bases in the middle. The CDR3: CASSFGTGMTYEQYF. CDR3 DNA sequence: TGTGCCAGCAGTTTTGGAACCGGGATGACCTACGAGCAGTACTTC. The complete variable domain, with remaining parts taken from reference TRBV28 and TRBJ2-7, reads DVKVTQSSRYLVKRTGEKVFLECVQDMDHENMFWYRQDPGLGLRLIYFSYDVKMKEKGDIPEGYSVSREKKERFSLILESASTNQTSMYLCASSFGTGMTYEQYFGPGTRLTVT.

This clonotype was observed at least ten times. The V gene is TRBV20-1, the J gene TRBJ2-1; D remains unclear. CDR3 size: 13 residues. Trimming stripped 0 bases from V and 10 bases from J, with 13 bases between. Germline CDR1 is DFQATT and CDR2 is SNEGSKA (reference sequence). CDR3 in DNA: TGCAGTGCTAGAGATCCTCCCCGTATAGAGCAGTTCTTC. Translated: CSARDPPRIEQFF.

This clonotype was counted ten times or more. The rearrangement links TRBV11-1 to TRBJ1-1; the match to TRBD1 covers 8 bases. The CDR3 is 15 residues long. The V gene's germline CDR1 is SGHAT and CDR2 FQDESV (reference sequence). V gave up 4 bases and J gave up 1 base; unmatched junction bases: 5. Written as DNA, the CDR3 is TGTGCCAGCAGCTCGTGGACAGGGAGGAACACTGAAGCTTTCTTT. It yields the protein CASSSWTGRNTEAFF. The full variable domain, with the rest looked up from reference TRBV11-1 and TRBJ1-1, is EAEVAQSPRYKITEKSQAVAFWCDPISGHATLYWYRQILGQGPELLVQFQDESVVDDSQLPKDRFSAERLKGVDSTLKIQPAELGDSAMYLCASSSWTGRNTEAFFGQGTRLTVV.

This clonotype was recorded a few times. The V call is TRBV29-1, the J call TRBJ2-7, with D uncertain. CDR3 length: 13 residues. Germline V gene sequence: CDR1 SQVTM, CDR2 ANQGSEA. V lost 0 bases to trimming and J lost 4 bases, with 10 bases between them. The CDR3 DNA sequence: TGCAGCGTTGAAGAGACTTCAGCTTACGAGCAGTACTTC. Protein product: CSVEETSAYEQYF.

This clonotype was seen more than once but under ten times. The chain is built from TRBV29-1 and TRBJ1-1, with D hard to call. V gave up 4 bases and J gave up 5 bases, with 5 bases separating them. The CDR3 length is 10 residues. Germline V CDR1 and CDR2: SQVTM, ANQGSEA. Here the CDR3 DNA reads TGCAGCGTTGTACGTACTGAAGCTTTCTTT. Translation: CSVVRTEAFF.

In this sample, this clonotype turned up many times. The chain links TRBV6-1 to TRBJ2-1, with D perhaps TRBD2 (7 bases). This CDR3 has 15 amino acids. Looked up from germline, CDR1 is MNHNS and CDR2 is SASEGT. V was clipped by 3 bases and J by 1 base, with 10 bases between them. The CDR3 loop reads CASSDKGGSYNEQFF. Written as DNA, the CDR3 is TGTGCCAGCAGTGATAAGGGGGGGTCCTACAATGAGCAGTTCTTC.

This clonotype was detected ten times or more. This rearrangement joins TRBV9 to TRBJ1-2; TRBD1 is a possible D gene (5 bases). The V gene lost 2 bases and the J gene lost 4 bases, with 15 bases spanning the gap. The germline gives CDR1 SGDLS, CDR2 YYNGEE. The CDR3 has 15 amino acids. DNA for the CDR3: TGTGCCAGCAGCGTGGGGACCGCGGAGTTCTATGGCTACACCTTC. As protein: CASSVGTAEFYGYTF. Full variable domain (rest looked up from reference TRBV9 and TRBJ1-2): DSGVTQTPKHLITATGQRVTLRCSPRSGDLSVYWYQQSLDQGLQFLIQYYNGEERAKGNILERFSAQQFPDLHSELNLSSLELGDSALYFCASSVGTAEFYGYTFGSGTRLTVV.